This T cell receptor beta chain was captured by sequencing in a study of identical twins. Study-wide findings and caveats: Out-of-frame alpha sequences shared between twins exhibited an excess of low generation probability. Carriage of fewer insertions was seen in abundant cord blood beta clonotypes, whereas memory repertoires showed none.

Unique molecular identifiers were in the cDNA, with template-switch universal primer binding. TCRdb reprocessed the 5' RACE reads via MiXCR and lists one record per CDR3 protein. The sample yields some 1,600,000 distinct CDR3 sequences, about 30% seen once. No donor was unhealthy or non-Caucasian. There are a few counts of this clonotype. Its antigen remains unknown. V lost 1 base, J lost 3 bases, and 4 bases stayed unmatched. Per germline, CDR1 MNHNS and CDR2 SASEGT. CDR3 length equals 15 residues. Sequencing input: cord blood. The chain carries TRBV6-1 and TRBJ2-7, with 9 bases aligning to TRBD2. The sequence derives from a newborn girl in good health. Written as DNA, the CDR3 is TGTGCCAGCAGTGAAGTTCTAGCGGGGAACTACGAGCAGTACTTC. It translates to CASSEVLAGNYEQYF.